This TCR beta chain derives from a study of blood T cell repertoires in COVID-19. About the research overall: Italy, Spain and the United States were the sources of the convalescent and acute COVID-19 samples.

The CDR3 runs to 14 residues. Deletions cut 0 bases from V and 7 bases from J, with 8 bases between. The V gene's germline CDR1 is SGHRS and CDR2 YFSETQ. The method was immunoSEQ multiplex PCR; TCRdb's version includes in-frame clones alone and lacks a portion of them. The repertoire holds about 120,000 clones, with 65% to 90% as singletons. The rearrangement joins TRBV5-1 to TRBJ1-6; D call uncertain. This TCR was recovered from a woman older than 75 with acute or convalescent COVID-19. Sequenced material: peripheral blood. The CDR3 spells CASSLEQLNSPLHF. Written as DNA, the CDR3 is TGCGCCAGCAGCTTGGAACAGCTAAATTCACCCCTCCACTTT. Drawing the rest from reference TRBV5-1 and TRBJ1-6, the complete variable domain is KAGVTQTPRYLIKTRGQQVTLSCSPISGHRSVSWYQQTPGQGLQFLFEYFSETQRNKGNFPGRFSGRQFSNSRSEMNVSTLELGDSALYLCASSLEQLNSPLHFGNGTRLTVT.